A single sample gave rise to the 20 T cell receptor beta chains below, sequenced in a study of CXCR3-negative and CXCR3-positive naive CD8 T cells. Findings of the study overall: Hydrophobicity of TRB CDR3s was greater in CXCR3-positive naive cells than in CXCR3-negative naive cells.

The study made its TRB cDNA libraries by 5' RACE, adding UMI labels. For each CDR3 protein, TCRdb gives one entry from its re-call of the 5' RACE reads, without DNA. This sample lists some 150,000 distinct CDR3 sequences; its ten largest clones have under 0.5%. No cognate antigen is known for these TCRs. The sample comprised naive CXCR3+ CD8+ T cells from blood. Subset meaning: CD45RO-CCR7+CD27+CD95- naive CD8+ T cells expressing CXCR3 (TNR3+). The receptors come from a human donor in good health. Some clones in this sample may be carry-over from other donors' samples.

This sequence joins TRBV12-3 or TRBV12-4 and TRBJ2-3. The CDR3 has 15 amino acids. CDR3 sequence reads: CASSLGQTSTDTQYF.

The J gene is TRBJ1-1, the V gene TRBV30. From germline, CDR1 is GTSNPN and CDR2 SVGIG (reference sequence). This CDR3 region has 11 residues. CDR3 residues: CAWSVDTEAFF.

The chain has TRBV5-1 and TRBJ1-1. CDR1 and CDR2 from the germline V gene are SGHRS and YFSETQ. The CDR3 contains 12 residues. CDR3 amino acids: CASSLVGLEAFF. Looking up the rest from reference TRBV5-1 and TRBJ1-1 gives the full variable domain: KAGVTQTPRYLIKTRGQQVTLSCSPISGHRSVSWYQQTPGQGLQFLFEYFSETQRNKGNFPGRFSGRQFSNSRSEMNVSTLELGDSALYLCASSLVGLEAFFGQGTRLTVV.

The chain carries TRBV3-1 and TRBJ2-7; the TCRdb call, TRBD1, lacks DNA for checking. The CDR3 is 15 residues long. CDR1 and CDR2 from the germline V gene are LGHDT and YNNKEL (reference sequence). CDR3: CASSLGTGAVYEQYF.

The chain uses TRBV6-5 and TRBJ2-3. Per germline, CDR1 MNHEY and CDR2 SVGAGI. This CDR3 is built from 17 residues. The CDR3 here is CASSYSGYLPSTDTQYF.

The chain uses TRBV28 and TRBJ2-7; TCRdb names TRBD1, which stays unverified in the absence of DNA. This CDR3 is built from 15 residues. Germline CDR1 is MDHEN and CDR2 is SYDVKM. CDR3 region: CASRPADRTYYEQYF.

V and J are TRBV29-1 and TRBJ2-5. Germline V gene lookup returns CDR1 SQVTM and CDR2 ANQGSEA. This CDR3 has 12 amino acids. CDR3 sequence reads: CSVEGGEETQYF.

The chain employs TRBV9 and TRBJ2-5; absent DNA, TCRdb's TRBD1 call cannot be checked. The CDR3 runs to 13 residues. Germline V gives CDR1 SGDLS, CDR2 YYNGEE. The CDR3 sequence is CASSSRGRETQYF.

The chain carries TRBV4-1 and TRBJ1-5; TCRdb outputs TRBD1, but without DNA this stays unchecked. The germline CDR1 and CDR2 sequences are MGHRA and YSYEKL. CDR3 length equals 17 residues. The CDR3 loop is CASSIKETGGIGQPQHF.

The J gene is TRBJ2-1, the V gene TRBV4-3; lacking DNA, the TRBD2 call made by TCRdb goes unchecked. CDR1 is LGHNA, CDR2 YSLEER, per germline. The CDR3 contains 17 residues. The chain's CDR3 is CASSQDRVIAGYNEQFF.

This chain joins TRBV5-5 and TRBJ2-5; the TCRdb D gene call, TRBD1, has no DNA to confirm it. This CDR3 region has 14 residues. Germline CDR1 and CDR2: SGHKS and YYEKEE (reference sequence). The CDR3 spells CASSLEPDQGPQYF.

The CDR3 sequence is CSVDRGLANYGYTF. The chain couples TRBV29-1 to TRBJ1-2; checking the TCRdb D call of TRBD1 is not possible without DNA. CDR3 length: 14 residues. Germline V gives CDR1 SQVTM, CDR2 ANQGSEA. Together with reference TRBV29-1 and TRBJ1-2, the CDR3 gives the full variable domain: SAVISQKPSRDICQRGTSLTIQCQVDSQVTMMFWYRQQPGQSLTLIATANQGSEATYESGFVIDKFPISRPNLTFSTLTVSNMSPEDSSIYLCSVDRGLANYGYTFGSGTRLTVV.

The chain has TRBV19 and TRBJ1-1; absent DNA, TCRdb's TRBD1 call cannot be checked. CDR1 and CDR2 from the germline V gene are LNHDA and SQIVND (reference sequence). The CDR3 has 15 residues. This CDR3 is CASRLQGPLNTEAFF.

V is TRBV7-8 and J is TRBJ2-5; the TRBD1 assignment by TCRdb is unverifiable without DNA. CDR3 length: 15 residues. Germline CDR1 and CDR2: SGHVS and FQNEAQ. The CDR3 protein is CASSSRGGTQETQYF.

The rearrangement joins TRBV5-1 to TRBJ1-2; lacking DNA, the TRBD1 call made by TCRdb goes unchecked. The CDR3 runs to 16 residues. CDR1 SGHRS and CDR2 YFSETQ come from the germline V gene. This CDR3 reads CASSLIPGGGNYGYTF.

V and J are TRBV5-4 and TRBJ2-5; TCRdb's D gene call, TRBD2, goes unchecked for lack of DNA. This CDR3 is built from 15 residues. From germline, CDR1 is SGHNT and CDR2 YYREEE (reference sequence). CDR3: CASSSGTGEGETQYF. The variable domain in full, completed from reference TRBV5-4 and TRBJ2-5, reads ETGVTQSPTHLIKTRGQQVTLRCSSQSGHNTVSWYQQALGQGPQFIFQYYREEENGRGNFPPRFSGLQFPNYSSELNVNALELDDSALYLCASSSGTGEGETQYFGPGTRLLVL.

This chain connects TRBV7-9 to TRBJ1-1; the D gene TCRdb calls, TRBD1, cannot be checked with no DNA. Per the germline V gene, CDR1 is SEHNR and CDR2 is FQNEAQ (reference sequence). The CDR3 is made up of 14 amino acids. This CDR3 reads CASSSGRQNTEAFF.

V and J are TRBV4-1 and TRBJ1-1. CDR1 and CDR2 from the germline V gene are MGHRA and YSYEKL. The CDR3 runs 14 residues. The chain's CDR3 is CASSQDLLNSEAFF.

The chain carries TRBV9 and TRBJ2-3. Germline V gene data show CDR1 as SGDLS and CDR2 as YYNGEE. The CDR3 sequence is 14 residues long. CDR3 sequence: CASSVEHRTDTQYF.

This chain's CDR3 is CASSQPGTSGDTNTGELFF. The chain joins TRBV4-2 to TRBJ2-2; TCRdb reports TRBD2, a call that lacks DNA to check it against. The germline CDR1 and CDR2 sequences are LGHNA and YNFKEQ. This CDR3 spans 19 amino acids.